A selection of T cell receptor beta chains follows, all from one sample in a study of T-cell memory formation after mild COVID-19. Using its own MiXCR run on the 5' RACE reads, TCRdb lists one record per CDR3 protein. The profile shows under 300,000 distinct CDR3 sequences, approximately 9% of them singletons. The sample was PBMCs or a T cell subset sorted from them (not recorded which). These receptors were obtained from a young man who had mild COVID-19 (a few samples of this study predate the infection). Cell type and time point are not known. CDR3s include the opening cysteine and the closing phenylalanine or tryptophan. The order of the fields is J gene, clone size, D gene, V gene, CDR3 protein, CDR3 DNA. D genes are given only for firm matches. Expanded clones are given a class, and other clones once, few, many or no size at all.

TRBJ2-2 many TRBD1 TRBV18 CASSISTGFAGELFF TGTGCCAGCTCAATCTCGACAGGGTTCGCCGGGGAGCTGTTTTTT
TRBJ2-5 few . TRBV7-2 CASSPWGAETHYF TGTGCCAGCAGTCCGTGGGGCGCGGAGACCCATTACTTC
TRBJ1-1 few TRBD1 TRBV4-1 CASSQGNRGAGTEAFF TGCGCCAGCAGCCAAGGAAACAGGGGCGCGGGTACTGAAGCTTTCTTT
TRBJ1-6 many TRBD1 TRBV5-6 CASSSWDRGDSPLHF TGTGCCAGCAGCTCCTGGGACAGGGGAGATTCACCCCTCCACTTT
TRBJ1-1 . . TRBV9 CASSVGAVNTEAFF TGTGCCAGCAGCGTAGGTGCGGTGAACACTGAAGCTTTCTTT
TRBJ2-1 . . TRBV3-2 CASSQDPVAYNEQFF TGTGCCAGCAGCCAAGATCCGGTGGCGTACAATGAGCAGTTCTTC
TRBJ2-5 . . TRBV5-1 CASSFVDETQYF TGCGCCAGCAGCTTTGTTGACGAGACCCAGTACTTC
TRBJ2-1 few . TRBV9 CASSRMGGNEQFF TGTGCCAGCAGTAGAATGGGGGGCAATGAGCAGTTCTTC
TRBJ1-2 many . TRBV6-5 CASSYSSGIGYGYTF TGTGCCAGCAGTTACTCGTCAGGGATTGGGTATGGCTACACCTTC
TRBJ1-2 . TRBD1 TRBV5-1 CASSSGTGNFYGYTF TGCGCCAGCAGCTCCGGGACAGGGAATTTTTATGGCTACACCTTC
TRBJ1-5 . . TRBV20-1 CSASDSQANQPQHF TGCAGTGCGAGCGACAGTCAGGCCAATCAGCCCCAGCATTTT
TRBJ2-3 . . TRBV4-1 CASSQVGSGRDTQYF TGCGCCAGCAGCCAAGTTGGCTCGGGGAGGGATACGCAGTATTTT
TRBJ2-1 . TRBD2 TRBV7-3 CASSTGLDGNEQFF TGTGCCAGCAGCACGGGACTAGATGGTAATGAGCAGTTCTTC
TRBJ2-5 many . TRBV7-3 CASSVDRGKLAGIQETQYF TGTGCCAGCAGCGTGGACAGGGGGAAACTAGCGGGGATCCAAGAGACCCAGTACTTC
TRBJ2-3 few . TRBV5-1 CASSTGRSATDTQYF TGCGCCAGCAGCACGGGCCGTAGTGCCACAGATACGCAGTATTTT
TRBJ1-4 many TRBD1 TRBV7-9 CASSSGDRDEKLFF TGTGCCAGCAGCTCAGGGGACAGGGACGAAAAACTGTTTTTT
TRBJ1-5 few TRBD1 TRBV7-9 CASSLGQGERQPQHF TGTGCCAGCAGCTTAGGACAGGGAGAGAGACAGCCCCAGCATTTT
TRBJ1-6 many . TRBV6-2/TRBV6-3 CASSRDPRGSPLHF TGTGCCAGCAGTCGGGACCCGCGTGGTTCACCCCTCCACTTT
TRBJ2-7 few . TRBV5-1 CASSLFSTYEQYF TGCGCCAGCAGCTTGTTCAGTACCTACGAGCAGTACTTC
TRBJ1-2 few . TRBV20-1 CSAAVYGYTF TGCAGTGCTGCGGTTTATGGCTACACCTTC
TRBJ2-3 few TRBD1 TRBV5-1 CASSLDAGGYGTDTQYF TGCGCCAGCAGCTTGGACGCAGGGGGATATGGGACAGATACGCAGTATTTT
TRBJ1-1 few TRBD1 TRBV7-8 CASSLGQGGNTEAFF TGTGCCAGCAGCTTAGGACAGGGTGGGAACACTGAAGCTTTCTTT
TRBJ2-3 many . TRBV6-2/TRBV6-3 CASSSSPTDTQYF TGTGCCAGCAGTTCTAGTCCCACAGATACGCAGTATTTT
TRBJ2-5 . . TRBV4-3 CASSQEGLRQETQYF TGCGCCAGCAGCCAAGAGGGTCTACGCCAAGAGACCCAGTACTTC
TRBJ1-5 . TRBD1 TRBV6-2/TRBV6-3 CASSRMDRRGNSNQPQHF TGTGCCAGCAGTAGGATGGACAGGAGGGGGAATAGCAATCAGCCCCAGCATTTT
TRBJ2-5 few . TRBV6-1 CASMGVETQYF TGTGCCAGCATGGGGGTAGAGACCCAGTACTTC
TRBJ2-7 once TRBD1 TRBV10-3 CAISGDRPPEQYF TGTGCCATCAGTGGGGACAGGCCGCCGGAGCAGTACTTC
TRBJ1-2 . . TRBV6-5 CASSYLRGGYTF TGTGCCAGCAGTTACCTTCGGGGGGGCTACACCTTC
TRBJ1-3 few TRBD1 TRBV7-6 CASSPGGAGTGGNTIYF TGTGCCAGCAGCCCAGGGGGGGCCGGGACTGGTGGAAACACCATATATTTT
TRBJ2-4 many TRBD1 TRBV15 CATSRDRSDIQYF TGTGCCACCAGCAGGGACAGGTCTGACATTCAGTACTTC
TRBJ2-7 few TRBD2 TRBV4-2 CASSQDLGLAGPSYEQYF TGTGCCAGCAGCCAAGATCTGGGACTAGCGGGGCCCTCCTACGAGCAGTACTTC
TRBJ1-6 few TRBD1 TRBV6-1 CASSTPTGLQNSPLHF TGTGCCAGCAGTACACCGACAGGGTTGCAAAATTCACCCCTCCACTTT
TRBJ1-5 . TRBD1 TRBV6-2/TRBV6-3 CASSYSIGGPNQPQHF TGTGCCAGCAGTTACTCGATAGGGGGCCCGAATCAGCCCCAGCATTTT
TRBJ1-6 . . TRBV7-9 CASSRPMGTSYNSPLHF TGTGCCAGCAGCCGTCCGATGGGGACCTCCTATAATTCACCCCTCCACTTT
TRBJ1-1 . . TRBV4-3 CASSQDSRGAAFF TGCGCCAGCAGCCAAGACTCGCGGGGGGCCGCTTTCTTT
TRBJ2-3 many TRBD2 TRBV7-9 CASSRQRSAGTDTQYF TGTGCCAGCAGCCGGCAACGATCAGCGGGGACAGATACGCAGTATTTT
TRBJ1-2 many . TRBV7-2 CASSFAQLYGYTF TGTGCCAGCAGCTTCGCTCAACTCTATGGCTACACCTTC